A selection of T cell receptor beta chains follows, all from one sample in a study of blood T cells in healthy people across ages. TCRdb reanalysed the 5' RACE reads using MiXCR and keeps one entry per CDR3 protein. There are hundreds of thousands of distinct CDR3 sequences in the sample; over 40% occur only once, and approximately 13% lies in the top ten. The sample taken for sequencing was blood. These receptors were taken from a woman of 80 years or more in good health. CDR3s include the opening cysteine and the closing phenylalanine or tryptophan. Fields, in order: D gene, clone size, V gene, J gene, CDR3 protein, CDR3 DNA. A D gene is named only where the DNA matches it firmly. The size of a clone is reported for some rows only, either as once, few or many, or as a class for expanded clones.

>TRBD1|NA|TRBV7-2|TRBJ2-2
CASSQQGSTGELFF
TGTGCCAGCAGCCAACAGGGGAGCACCGGGGAGCTGTTTTTT
>TRBD2|NA|TRBV4-3|TRBJ2-3
CASSQDTGRYAREAQYF
TGCGCCAGCAGCCAAGATACTGGCCGGTACGCTCGGGAGGCGCAGTATTTT
>TRBD2|many|TRBV12-3/TRBV12-4|TRBJ2-4
CASTGGVIQYF
TGTGCCAGTACCGGGGGGGTCATTCAGTACTTC
>TRBD1|many|TRBV6-5|TRBJ2-2
CASSYPRTGEAPRELFF
TGTGCCAGCAGTTACCCCAGGACAGGGGAGGCTCCCAGGGAGCTGTTTTTT
>TRBD2|many|TRBV29-1|TRBJ2-1
CSVDPSGVYNEQFF
TGCAGCGTTGACCCTAGCGGGGTTTACAATGAGCAGTTCTTC
>NA|NA|TRBV6-5|TRBJ2-5
CASSAGRSRIETQYF
TGTGCCAGCAGTGCCGGAAGAAGTAGGATAGAGACCCAGTACTTC
>NA|NA|TRBV28|TRBJ1-2
CASSVVGSGYGYTF
TGTGCCAGCAGCGTGGTGGGGTCGGGCTATGGCTACACCTTC
>NA|NA|TRBV7-2|TRBJ2-5
CATQGLNDKETQYF
TGTGCCACCCAGGGCCTGAACGACAAAGAGACCCAGTACTTC
>TRBD1|once|TRBV5-1|TRBJ1-1
CAIPQGASDTEAFF
TGCGCCATCCCACAGGGGGCATCGGACACTGAAGCTTTCTTT
>NA|NA|TRBV24-1|TRBJ2-5
CATSSGEQTQYF
TGTGCCACCAGTTCCGGCGAACAGACCCAGTACTTC
>NA|once|TRBV20-1|TRBJ2-5
CSASRAGCNEQYF
TGCAGTGCTAGCAGAGCGGGCTGCAATGAGCAGTACTTC
>NA|once|TRBV24-1|TRBJ2-3
CATSNQRNTETQYF
TGTGCCACATCTAACCAGCGGAACACGGAGACGCAGTATTTT
>NA|NA|TRBV20-1|TRBJ2-5
CSARLTGDQETQYF
TGCAGTGCTAGACTGACAGGAGACCAAGAGACCCAGTACTTC
>NA|many|TRBV28|TRBJ2-7
CASRRVGSYEQYF
TGTGCCAGCAGGCGAGTAGGCTCCTACGAGCAGTACTTC
>NA|NA|TRBV12-3/TRBV12-4|TRBJ2-5
CASSLNVEQYF
TGTGCCAGCAGTTTAAACGTGGAGCAGTACTTC
>NA|NA|TRBV5-1|TRBJ2-7
CASSLAQGLSSYEQYF
TGCGCCAGCAGCTTGGCCCAAGGACTGAGCTCCTACGAGCAGTACTTC
>TRBD1|NA|TRBV7-2|TRBJ1-1
CASSWTGSPTEAFF
TGTGCCAGCAGCTGGACAGGGAGTCCCACTGAAGCTTTCTTT
>NA|many|TRBV10-3|TRBJ2-1
CAISGVRGSNNEQFF
TGTGCCATCAGTGGAGTTCGGGGGTCAAACAATGAGCAGTTCTTC
>NA|NA|TRBV9|TRBJ2-2
CASSVLSNTGELFF
TGTGCCAGCAGCGTATTGTCGAACACCGGGGAGCTGTTTTTT
>TRBD1|many|TRBV9|TRBJ2-7
CQSEDRSYEQYF
TGTCAATCTGAGGACAGGTCTTACGAGCAGTACTTC
>NA|NA|TRBV7-2|TRBJ1-4
CASSAGRLLRNEKLFF
TGTGCCAGCAGCGCGGGACGGCTCCTCCGGAATGAAAAACTGTTTTTT
>NA|NA|TRBV7-9|TRBJ1-5
CASSLAQGYNQPQHF
TGTGCCAGCAGCTTAGCACAGGGCTACAATCAGCCCCAGCATTTT
>NA|many|TRBV7-2|TRBJ2-7
CASSLALSYEQYF
TGTGCCAGCAGCTTAGCCCTCTCCTACGAGCAGTACTTC
>TRBD1|once|TRBV9|TRBJ1-1
CASSVEGQGGSTEAFF
TGTGCCAGCAGCGTAGAAGGACAGGGTGGTTCCACTGAAGCTTTCTTT
>NA|many|TRBV20-1|TRBJ2-5
CSARDPRRALLETQYF
TGCAGTGCCCGTGACCCTCGACGGGCCCTATTGGAGACCCAGTACTTC